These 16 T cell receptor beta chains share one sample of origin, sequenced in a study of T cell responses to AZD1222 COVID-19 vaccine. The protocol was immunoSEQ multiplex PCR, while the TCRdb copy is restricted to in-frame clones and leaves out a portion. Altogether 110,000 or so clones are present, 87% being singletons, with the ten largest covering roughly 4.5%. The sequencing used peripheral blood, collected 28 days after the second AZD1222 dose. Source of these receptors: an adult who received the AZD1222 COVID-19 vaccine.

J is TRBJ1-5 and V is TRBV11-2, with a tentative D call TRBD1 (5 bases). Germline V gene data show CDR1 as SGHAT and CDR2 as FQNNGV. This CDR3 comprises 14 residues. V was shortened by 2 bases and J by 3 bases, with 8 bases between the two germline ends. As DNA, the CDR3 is TGTGCCAGCAGCTTACAGGGTAACAATCAGCCCCAGCATTTT. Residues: CASSLQGNNQPQHF.

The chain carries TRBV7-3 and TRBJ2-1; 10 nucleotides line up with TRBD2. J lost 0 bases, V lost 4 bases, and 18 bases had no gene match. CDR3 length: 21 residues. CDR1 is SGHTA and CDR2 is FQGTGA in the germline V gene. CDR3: CASSSPTRTSGRSGSYNEQFF. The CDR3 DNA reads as TGTGCCAGCAGCTCGCCGACCAGGACTAGCGGCCGGAGCGGCTCCTACAATGAGCAGTTCTTC.

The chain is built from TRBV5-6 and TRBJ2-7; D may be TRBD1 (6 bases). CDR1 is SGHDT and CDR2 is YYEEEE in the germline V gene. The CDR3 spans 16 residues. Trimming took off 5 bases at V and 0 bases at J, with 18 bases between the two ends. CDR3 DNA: TGTGCCAGCAGGGGCAAGAGGGGGTTGATCTCCTACGAGCAGTACTTC. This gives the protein CASRGKRGLISYEQYF.

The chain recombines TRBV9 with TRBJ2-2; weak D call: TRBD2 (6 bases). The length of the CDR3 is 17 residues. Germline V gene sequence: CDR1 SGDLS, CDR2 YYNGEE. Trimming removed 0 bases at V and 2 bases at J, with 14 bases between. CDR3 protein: CASSVGASARNTGELFF. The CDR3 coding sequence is TGTGCCAGCAGCGTAGGGGCTAGCGCACGAAACACCGGGGAGCTGTTTTTT. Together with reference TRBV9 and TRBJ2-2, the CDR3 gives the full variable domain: DSGVTQTPKHLITATGQRVTLRCSPRSGDLSVYWYQQSLDQGLQFLIQYYNGEERAKGNILERFSAQQFPDLHSELNLSSLELGDSALYFCASSVGASARNTGELFFGEGSRLTVL.

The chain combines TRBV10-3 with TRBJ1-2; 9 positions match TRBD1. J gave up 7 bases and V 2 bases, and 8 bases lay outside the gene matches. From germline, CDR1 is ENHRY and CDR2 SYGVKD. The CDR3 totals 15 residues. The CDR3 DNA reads TGTGCCATCAGTGAGCCAACAGGGGGCGCCGGTGGCTACACCTTC. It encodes CAISEPTGGAGGYTF.

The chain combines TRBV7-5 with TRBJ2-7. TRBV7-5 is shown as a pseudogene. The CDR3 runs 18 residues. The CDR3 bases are TGTGCCAGAAGCTCGGGGCTCAACCGGTCTCTGAGCTCCTACGAGCAGTACTTC. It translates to CARSSGLNRSLSSYEQYF.

CDR3 sequence reads: CASSRGQGWTDTQYF. In DNA, the CDR3 is TGTGCCAGCAGCCGAGGACAGGGTTGGACAGATACGCAGTATTTT. This chain joins TRBV3-1 (or the pseudogene TRBV3-2) and TRBJ2-3; the match to TRBD1 covers 8 bases. Germline loops: CDR1 LGHDT, CDR2 YNNKEL (reference sequence). The CDR3 is 15 residues long. After removal of 4 bases from V and 3 bases from J, the junction contained 6 bases not matched to a gene.

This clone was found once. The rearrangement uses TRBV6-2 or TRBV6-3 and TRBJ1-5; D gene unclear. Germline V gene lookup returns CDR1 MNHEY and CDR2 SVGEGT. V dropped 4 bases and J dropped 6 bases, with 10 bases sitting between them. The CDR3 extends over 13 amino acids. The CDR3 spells CASSSREAQPQHF. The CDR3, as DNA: TGTGCCAGCAGTTCCCGTGAGGCTCAGCCCCAGCATTTT.

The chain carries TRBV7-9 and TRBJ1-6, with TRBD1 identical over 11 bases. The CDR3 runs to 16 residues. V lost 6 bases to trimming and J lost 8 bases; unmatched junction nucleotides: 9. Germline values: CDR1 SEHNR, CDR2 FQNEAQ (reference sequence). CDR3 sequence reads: CASSSSRDRGDSPLHF. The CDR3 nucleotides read TGTGCCAGCAGTTCTTCTCGGGACAGGGGGGATTCACCCCTCCACTTT.

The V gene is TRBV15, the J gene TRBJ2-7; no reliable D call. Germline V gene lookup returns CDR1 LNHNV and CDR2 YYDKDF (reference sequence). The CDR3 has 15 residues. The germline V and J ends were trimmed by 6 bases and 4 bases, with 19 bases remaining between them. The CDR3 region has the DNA TGTGCCACCAGTCTTGTCGGGTTGGGTCCATACGAGCAGTACTTC. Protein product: CATSLVGLGPYEQYF.

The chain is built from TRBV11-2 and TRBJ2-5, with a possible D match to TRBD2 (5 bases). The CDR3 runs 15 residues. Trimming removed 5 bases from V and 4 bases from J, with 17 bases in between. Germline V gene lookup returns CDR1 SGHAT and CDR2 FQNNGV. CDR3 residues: CASSPRTGMGETQYF. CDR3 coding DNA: TGTGCCAGCAGCCCTCGGACGGGGATGGGAGAGACCCAGTACTTC.

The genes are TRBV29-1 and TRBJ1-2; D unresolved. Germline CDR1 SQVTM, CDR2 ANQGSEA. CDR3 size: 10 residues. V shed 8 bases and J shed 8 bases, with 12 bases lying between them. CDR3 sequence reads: CSYQDEGYTF. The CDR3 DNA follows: TGCAGCTATCAGGATGAAGGCTACACCTTC.

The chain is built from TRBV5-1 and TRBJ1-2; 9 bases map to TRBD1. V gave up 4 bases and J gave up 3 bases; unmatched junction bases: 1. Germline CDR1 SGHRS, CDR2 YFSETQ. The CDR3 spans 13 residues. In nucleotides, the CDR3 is TGCGCCAGCAGCCGGGACAGGGACTATGGCTACACCTTC. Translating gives CASSRDRDYGYTF.

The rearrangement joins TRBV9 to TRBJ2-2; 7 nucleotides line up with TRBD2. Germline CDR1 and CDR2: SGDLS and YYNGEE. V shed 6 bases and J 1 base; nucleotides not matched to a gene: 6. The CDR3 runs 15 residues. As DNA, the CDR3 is TGTGCCAGCACCAAGACTAGCATGAACACCGGGGAGCTGTTTTTT. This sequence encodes CASTKTSMNTGELFF.

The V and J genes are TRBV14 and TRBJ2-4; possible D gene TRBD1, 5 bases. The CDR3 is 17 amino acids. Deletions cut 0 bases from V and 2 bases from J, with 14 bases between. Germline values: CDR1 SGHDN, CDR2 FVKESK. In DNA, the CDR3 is TGTGCCAGCAGCCAAGACTCTATGGCAGGGACCAAAAACATTCAGTACTTC. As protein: CASSQDSMAGTKNIQYF.

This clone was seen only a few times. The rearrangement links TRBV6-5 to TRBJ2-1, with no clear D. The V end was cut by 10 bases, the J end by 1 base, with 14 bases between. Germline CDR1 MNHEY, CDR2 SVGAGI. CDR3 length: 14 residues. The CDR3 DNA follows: TGTGCCACCACTTCGACCCAGTCCTACAATGAGCAGTTCTTC. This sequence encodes CATTSTQSYNEQFF.